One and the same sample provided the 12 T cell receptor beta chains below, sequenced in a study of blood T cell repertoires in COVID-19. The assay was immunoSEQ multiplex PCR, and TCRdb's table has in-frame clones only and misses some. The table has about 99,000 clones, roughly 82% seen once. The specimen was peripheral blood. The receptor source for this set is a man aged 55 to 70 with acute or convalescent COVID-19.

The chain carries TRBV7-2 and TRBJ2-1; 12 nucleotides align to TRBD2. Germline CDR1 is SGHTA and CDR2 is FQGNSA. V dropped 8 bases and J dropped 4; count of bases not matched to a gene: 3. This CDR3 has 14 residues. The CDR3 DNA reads TGTGCCAGCCAGACTAGCGGGGGATACAATGAGCAGTTCTTC. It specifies CASQTSGGYNEQFF.

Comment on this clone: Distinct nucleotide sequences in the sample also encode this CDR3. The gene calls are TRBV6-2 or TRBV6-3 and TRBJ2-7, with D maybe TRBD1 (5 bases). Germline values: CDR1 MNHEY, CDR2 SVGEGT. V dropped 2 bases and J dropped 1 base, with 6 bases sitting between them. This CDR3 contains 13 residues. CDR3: CASSYDSSYEQYV. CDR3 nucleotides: TGTGCCAGCAGTTACGACAGTTCCTACGAGCAGTACGTC.

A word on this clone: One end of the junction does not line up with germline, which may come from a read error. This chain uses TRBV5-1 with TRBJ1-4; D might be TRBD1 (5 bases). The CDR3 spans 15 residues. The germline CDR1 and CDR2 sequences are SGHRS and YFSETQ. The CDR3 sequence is CASSSQGASNEKLFF. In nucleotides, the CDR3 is TGCGCCAGCAGCTCTCAGGGTGCGTCTAACGAAAAACTGTTTTTT.

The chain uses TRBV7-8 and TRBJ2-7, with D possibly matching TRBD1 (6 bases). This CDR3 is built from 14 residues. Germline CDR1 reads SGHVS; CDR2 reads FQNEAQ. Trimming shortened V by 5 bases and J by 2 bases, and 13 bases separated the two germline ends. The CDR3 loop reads CASSLRGPTYEQYF. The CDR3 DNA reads TGTGCCAGCAGCCTCAGGGGACCTACCTACGAGCAGTACTTC.

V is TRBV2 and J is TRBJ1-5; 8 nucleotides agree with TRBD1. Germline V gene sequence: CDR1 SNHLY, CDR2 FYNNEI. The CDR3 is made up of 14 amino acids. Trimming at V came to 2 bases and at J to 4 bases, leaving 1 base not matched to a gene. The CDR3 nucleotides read TGTGCCAGCAGTGAAAGGACAGGGAATCAGCCCCAGCATTTT. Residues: CASSERTGNQPQHF.

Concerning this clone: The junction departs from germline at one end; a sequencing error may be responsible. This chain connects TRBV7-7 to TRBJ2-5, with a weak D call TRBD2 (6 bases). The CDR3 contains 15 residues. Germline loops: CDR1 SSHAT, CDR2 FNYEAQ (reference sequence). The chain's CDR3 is CASSSTGAMQETQYF. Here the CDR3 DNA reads TGTGCTAGCAGCTCTACGGGAGCCATGCAAGAGACCCAGTACTTC.

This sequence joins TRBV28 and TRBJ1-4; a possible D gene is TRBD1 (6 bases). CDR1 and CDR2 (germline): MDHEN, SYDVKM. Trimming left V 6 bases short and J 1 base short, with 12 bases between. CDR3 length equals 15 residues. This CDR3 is CASSLLQGTNEKLFF. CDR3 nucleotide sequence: TGTGCCAGCAGCCTATTACAGGGAACTAATGAAAAACTGTTTTTT. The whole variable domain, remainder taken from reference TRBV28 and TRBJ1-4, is DVKVTQSSRYLVKRTGEKVFLECVQDMDHENMFWYRQDPGLGLRLIYFSYDVKMKEKGDIPEGYSVSREKKERFSLILESASTNQTSMYLCASSLLQGTNEKLFFGSGTQLSVL.

The DNA for the CDR3 is TGCGCCAGCAGCTCAACTAACACGGATGAAAAACTGTTTTTT. Translation: CASSSTNTDEKLFF. This chain joins TRBV5-1 and TRBJ1-4; no definite D call. This CDR3 comprises 14 residues. The germline CDR1 and CDR2 sequences are SGHRS and YFSETQ. Trimming left V 3 bases short and J 6 bases short, with 12 bases between.

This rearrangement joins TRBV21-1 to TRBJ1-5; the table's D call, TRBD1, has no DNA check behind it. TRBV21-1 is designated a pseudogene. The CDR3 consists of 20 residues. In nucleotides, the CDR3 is TGTGCCAGCAGCAAAGGGGAAGGGAGACAGGGGAATTATAGCAATCAGCCCCAGCATTTT. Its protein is CASSKGEGRQGNYSNQPQHF.

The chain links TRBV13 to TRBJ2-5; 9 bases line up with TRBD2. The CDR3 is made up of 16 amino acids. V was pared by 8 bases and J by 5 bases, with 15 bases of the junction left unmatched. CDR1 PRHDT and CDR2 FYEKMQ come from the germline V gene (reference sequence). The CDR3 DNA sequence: TGTGCCAGCTCAATAACTAGCGGGTTTAGGGGGGAGACCCAGTACTTC. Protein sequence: CASSITSGFRGETQYF.

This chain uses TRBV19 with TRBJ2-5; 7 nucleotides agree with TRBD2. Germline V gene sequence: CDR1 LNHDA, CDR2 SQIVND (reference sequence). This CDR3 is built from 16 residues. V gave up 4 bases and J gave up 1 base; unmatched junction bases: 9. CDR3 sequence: CASSRRGGRTQETQYF. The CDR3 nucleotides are TGTGCCAGTAGTAGGCGGGGAGGGCGAACCCAAGAGACCCAGTACTTC.

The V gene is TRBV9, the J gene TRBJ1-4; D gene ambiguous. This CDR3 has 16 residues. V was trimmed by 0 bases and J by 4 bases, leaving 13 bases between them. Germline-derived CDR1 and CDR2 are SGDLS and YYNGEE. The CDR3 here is CASSVAPGRSNEKLFF. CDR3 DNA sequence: TGTGCCAGCAGCGTAGCCCCGGGGAGAAGTAATGAAAAACTGTTTTTT.